This TCR beta chain was sequenced for a study of T cells expressing NK-cell markers. In generating TCR beta cDNA, 5'RACE template switching with UMIs was used. After re-calling the 5' RACE reads, TCRdb lists one entry per CDR3 protein, DNA absent. This table holds 550,000 to 600,000 distinct CDR3 sequences. The germline gives CDR1 SGHTA, CDR2 FQGTGA. The CDR3 contains 17 residues. This chain connects TRBV7-3 to TRBJ2-3; TCRdb gives TRBD2 as the D gene, but with no DNA this cannot be confirmed. This TCR was sampled from a man between 18 and 29 years old in good health. The sample comprised blood T cells: a sorted CD56 or NKG2C T cell subset, CD4+ or CD8+ T cells, or bulk PBMC T cells (not recorded which). This CDR3 reads CASSHFSGRDSTDTQYF.